Each of the 15 T cell receptor beta chains below was sequenced from the same sample in a study of beta chain features in type 1 diabetes (dated by TCRdb to 2017 to 2018). The library was generated by the immunoSEQ multiplex PCR assay. The High Capacity cDNA Reverse Transcription Kit was used to reverse transcribe all of the isolated RNA, meaning that expressed TCRB transcripts were what got sequenced. The table comes from immuneACCESS by way of TCRdb, which keeps in-frame sequences with V and J called. Part of the clones is missing from these tables; in studies checked, under half for an unresolved V gene and the rest for unknown reasons. This sample is represented by under 500,000 clones; roughly 30% of them were singletons. The ten largest make up almost 0.065% of the sample. Sequenced material: naive CD4+ T cells from blood. The sample's cell subset or site label, in plain terms: true naive CD4+ T cells. Source of these receptors: a man aged 18 to 30 in good health.

The chain couples TRBV10-1 to TRBJ1-1; D possibly corresponds to TRBD1 (5 bases). V was cut by 2 bases and J by 0 bases, with 10 bases left in between. The CDR3 is made up of 15 amino acids. Germline V gene lookup returns CDR1 WNHNN and CDR2 SYGVQD (reference sequence). CDR3 nucleotide sequence: TGCGCCAGCAGTGAGAGGTCAGGGCTGAACACTGAAGCTTTCTTT. Translating it yields CASSERSGLNTEAFF.

V usage is TRBV29-1 and J usage is TRBJ2-2; D gene unclear. V lost 7 bases and J 4 bases, leaving 13 bases between the germline ends. The CDR3 is 13 residues long. The V gene's germline CDR1 is SQVTM and CDR2 ANQGSEA. CDR3: CSGRVPATGELFF. For the CDR3, the DNA is TGCAGCGGCCGAGTCCCGGCCACCGGGGAGCTGTTTTTT.

This clone was observed a few times. The CDR3 spells CASGFWDGRKNIQYF. In nucleotides, the CDR3 is TGTGCTAGTGGTTTCTGGGACGGAAGAAAAAACATTCAGTACTTC. This chain uses TRBV12-5 with TRBJ2-4; either TRBD1 or TRBD2 may supply D (5 bases each). The CDR3 spans 15 residues. V lost 3 bases to trimming and J lost 4 bases, with 13 bases between them. Germline V gives CDR1 LGHNT, CDR2 FRNRAP.

The chain has TRBV30 and TRBJ2-1; TRBD1 aligns across 9 bases. V was clipped by 4 bases and J by 6 bases; unmatched bases: 7. Per germline, CDR1 GTSNPN and CDR2 SVGIG (reference sequence). This CDR3 spans 14 amino acids. This CDR3 reads CAWKGDRASNEQFF. For the CDR3, the DNA is TGTGCCTGGAAGGGGGACAGGGCAAGCAATGAGCAGTTCTTC.

The CDR3 is CAWSRDRGSNQPQHF. The CDR3, as DNA: TGTGCCTGGAGTAGGGACAGGGGAAGCAATCAGCCCCAGCATTTT. The chain employs TRBV30 and TRBJ1-5; 10 nucleotides agree with TRBD1. This CDR3 spans 15 amino acids. With V trimmed by 2 bases and J by 1 base, 2 bases remained unmatched. Germline lookup yields CDR1 GTSNPN and CDR2 SVGIG (reference sequence).

The rearrangement uses TRBV5-6 and TRBJ2-7; D is uncertain. CDR3 length equals 11 residues. The V and J ends lost 2 bases and 0 bases respectively, with 0 bases between them. Germline-derived CDR1 and CDR2 are SGHDT and YYEEEE. CDR3 sequence: CASSFSYEQYF. CDR3 coding DNA: TGTGCCAGCAGCTTCTCCTACGAGCAGTACTTC.

V and J are TRBV5-1 and TRBJ1-1, with D possibly TRBD1 on 5 matching bases. CDR1 SGHRS and CDR2 YFSETQ come from the germline V gene. Between the trimmed V and J ends, which lost 0 bases and 0 bases, there was a span of 9 bases. The CDR3 loop spans 15 amino acids. The CDR3: CASSLVDRLNTEAFF. CDR3 DNA: TGCGCCAGCAGCTTGGTCGACAGATTGAACACTGAAGCTTTCTTT.

This clone has just a few counts. This chain joins TRBV29-1 and TRBJ2-1; D not resolved. The germline V and J ends were trimmed by 7 bases and 0 bases, with 16 bases remaining between them. The CDR3 is 15 amino acids. Germline V gives CDR1 SQVTM, CDR2 ANQGSEA. CDR3 DNA: TGCAGCGCCCGTAAGGACCCCAGCTCCTACAATGAGCAGTTCTTC. It is translated as CSARKDPSSYNEQFF.

The chain has TRBV30 and TRBJ2-7; the D gene could be TRBD1 or TRBD2 (5 bases each). The CDR3 sequence is 11 residues long. Between the trimmed V and J ends, which lost 4 bases and 3 bases, there was a span of 7 bases. Germline lookup yields CDR1 GTSNPN and CDR2 SVGIG (reference sequence). The CDR3 loop reads CAWKGRYEQYF. The CDR3 DNA is TGTGCCTGGAAGGGACGCTACGAGCAGTACTTC.

This clone was seen only a few times. The rearrangement joins TRBV28 to TRBJ2-1; D is perhaps TRBD1 (6 bases). Germline V gene lookup returns CDR1 MDHEN and CDR2 SYDVKM. The V gene lost 7 bases and the J gene lost 0 bases, with 16 bases spanning the gap. This CDR3 has 16 amino acids. Here the CDR3 DNA reads TGTGCCAGCACCCGCAGGGGCTCACCCTCCTACAATGAGCAGTTCTTC. Translated: CASTRRGSPSYNEQFF.

A few counts support this clone. The chain joins TRBV7-2 to TRBJ2-5; D is ambiguous. This CDR3 comprises 13 residues. Germline V gene sequence: CDR1 SGHTA, CDR2 FQGNSA. V gave up 3 bases and J gave up 4 bases, with 9 bases separating them. The CDR3 DNA sequence: TGTGCCAGCAGCTTGAGGCACAGAGAGACCCAGTACTTC. Translating it yields CASSLRHRETQYF.

The chain recombines TRBV7-9 with TRBJ2-7; D is uncertain. This CDR3 region has 15 residues. V lost 5 bases and J 0 bases, leaving 14 bases between the germline ends. The germline gives CDR1 SEHNR, CDR2 FQNEAQ (reference sequence). The CDR3 region is CASSEAIDGSYEQYF. The CDR3 DNA is TGTGCCAGCAGCGAGGCGATTGACGGCTCCTACGAGCAGTACTTC.

This clone was counted only a few times. The chain couples TRBV30 to TRBJ2-1, with D possibly matching TRBD1 (6 bases). Trimming left V 5 bases short and J 8 bases short, with 13 bases between. Germline CDR1 reads GTSNPN; CDR2 reads SVGIG (reference sequence). The CDR3 runs to 12 residues. CDR3 region: CAWAEGVHEQFF. The CDR3 DNA follows: TGTGCCTGGGCCGAGGGGGTCCATGAGCAGTTCTTC. The whole variable domain, filled in from reference TRBV30 and TRBJ2-1, reads SQTIHQWPATLVQPVGSPLSLECTVEGTSNPNLYWYRQAAGRGLQLLFYSVGIGQISSEVPQNLSASRPQDRQFILSSKKLLLSDSGFYLCAWAEGVHEQFFGPGTRLTVL.

This clone was seen a few times. The chain joins TRBV11-2 to TRBJ2-7, with D possibly TRBD1 on 6 matching bases. Trimming pared 5 bases from V and 4 bases from J, leaving 18 bases between. The CDR3 covers 15 residues. Germline V gives CDR1 SGHAT, CDR2 FQNNGV. CDR3 nucleotides: TGTGCCAGCAGCACCTTTGCAGGGGTCAATTACGAGCAGTACTTC. This translates into CASSTFAGVNYEQYF.

The J gene is TRBJ1-2, the V gene TRBV15, with D hard to call. V lost 0 bases to trimming and J lost 0 bases, with 14 bases between them. This CDR3 has 17 residues. The germline V gene has CDR1 LNHNV and CDR2 YYDKDF (reference sequence). The CDR3 region has the DNA TGTGCCACCAGCAGAGATGATAGGGCGCGGGCTAACTATGGCTACACCTTC. It specifies CATSRDDRARANYGYTF.